The source of this TCR beta chain is a study of cytomegalovirus exposure and HLA in healthy donors. As for the study in general: Earlier, almost 120 million unique TCR beta sequences were recovered from around 200 million T cells by an analysis. Some 85 million unique TCRs from HLA-typed donors were held in an early data release.

While unrecorded immune exposures were likely, the donors were nominally healthy when sampled. PCR was performed using 60 Vbeta and 13 Jbeta primers. Libraries were prepared by immunoSEQ multiplex PCR; TCRdb keeps only in-frame clonotypes and omits some of them. Of under 200,000 clones listed, around 78% are singletons. This CDR3 region has 13 residues. CDR1 is SGHDN, CDR2 FVKESK, per germline. V was trimmed by 2 bases and J by 4 bases, leaving 6 bases between them. Source material: PBMCs. This sequence joins TRBV14 and TRBJ2-1; no reliable D call. The clonotype originates from a man between 35 and 55 years old in good health and CMV-seronegative. The CDR3 reads CASSQKEYNEQFF. Here the CDR3 DNA reads TGTGCCAGCAGCCAAAAAGAGTACAATGAGCAGTTCTTC.